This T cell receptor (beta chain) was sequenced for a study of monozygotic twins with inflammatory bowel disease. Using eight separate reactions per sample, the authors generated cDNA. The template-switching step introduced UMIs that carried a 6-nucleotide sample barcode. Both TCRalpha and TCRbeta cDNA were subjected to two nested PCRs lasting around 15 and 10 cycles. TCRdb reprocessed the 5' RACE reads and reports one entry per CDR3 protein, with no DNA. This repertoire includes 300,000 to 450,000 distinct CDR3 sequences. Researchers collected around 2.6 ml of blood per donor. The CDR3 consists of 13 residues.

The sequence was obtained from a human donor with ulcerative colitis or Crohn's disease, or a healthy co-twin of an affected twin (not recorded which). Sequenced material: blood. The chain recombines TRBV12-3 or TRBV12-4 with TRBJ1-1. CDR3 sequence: CASSLNGNTEAFF.